These 17 T cell receptor beta chains were sequenced from one sample in a study of vaccination and CD4 T cells after COVID-19. These receptors are not linked to any known antigen. Described treatment: roughly 10-day PBMC culture with coronavirus spike peptide pools or control peptides (ViraFEST assay). Oncomine TCR Beta short-read sequencing was applied to DNA from cultured CD4+ T cells. TCRdb passed the PCR reads through MiXCR, listing each CDR3 protein once. The sample includes around 13,000 distinct CDR3 sequences, around a third of them seen just once. Input material: cultured CD4+ T cells from blood. These receptors were taken from a human donor with COVID-19.

The CDR3: CASSLTGSGNTIYF. The CDR3 nucleotides are TGTGCCAGCAGCCTAACAGGGTCTGGAAACACCATATATTTT. J is TRBJ1-3 and V is TRBV5-4; D perhaps matches TRBD1 (6 bases). The CDR3 covers 14 residues. Trimming removed 4 bases at V and 1 base at J, with 9 bases between. Per germline, CDR1 SGHNT and CDR2 YYREEE (reference sequence).

The genes are TRBV30 and TRBJ1-1, with D possibly TRBD1 on 5 matching bases. V lost 0 bases and J 7 bases, leaving 12 bases between the germline ends. Germline CDR1 is GTSNPN and CDR2 is SVGIG (reference sequence). The CDR3 consists of 13 residues. The CDR3 here is CAWSVQGVHEAFF. The CDR3, as DNA: TGTGCCTGGAGTGTACAAGGGGTCCATGAAGCTTTCTTT.

This clonotype was observed a few times. CDR3 sequence reads: CASRVASSYNSPLHF. CDR3 nucleotide sequence: TGTGCCAGCAGAGTCGCTAGCTCCTATAATTCACCCCTCCACTTT. V gene TRBV27 combines with J gene TRBJ1-6, with unresolved D. V lost 6 bases, J lost 0 bases, and 9 bases lay in between. The CDR3 loop spans 15 amino acids. Germline values: CDR1 MNHEY, CDR2 SMNVEV (reference sequence).

This clonotype has a handful of counts. This rearrangement joins TRBV7-2 to TRBJ1-2; tentative D call: TRBD1 (5 bases). In germline, CDR1 is SGHTA, CDR2 FQGNSA. There are 17 residues in the CDR3. The germline V and J ends were trimmed by 5 bases and 1 base, with 20 bases remaining between them. The CDR3, as DNA: TGTGCCAGCAGCGGAGGGGACCATTTAACGATTAACTATGGCTACACCTTC. It yields the protein CASSGGDHLTINYGYTF.

This clonotype turned up a few times. V usage is TRBV21-1 and J usage is TRBJ1-2; the listed D gene, TRBD1, was not tested against the DNA. TRBV21-1 is labeled a pseudogene. This CDR3 comprises 16 residues. The CDR3 nucleotides read TGTGCCAGCAGCAATCCGGTAAGGGGGAGCCAGGGTGGCTACACCTTC. Translating it yields CASSNPVRGSQGGYTF.

J is TRBJ2-3 and V is TRBV14, with D uncertain. The CDR3 length is 11 residues. Between the trimmed V and J ends, which lost 4 bases and 8 bases, there was a span of 7 bases. Germline V gives CDR1 SGHDN, CDR2 FVKESK. CDR3 sequence: CASSLRSTQYF. In nucleotides, the CDR3 is TGTGCCAGCAGCCTGAGGAGTACGCAGTATTTT.

The rearrangement uses TRBV4-3 and TRBJ2-4, with 7 bases lining up with TRBD1. CDR1 is LGHNA, CDR2 YSLEER, per germline. V shed 0 bases and J 5 bases; nucleotides not matched to a gene: 7. The CDR3 extends over 16 amino acids. The chain's CDR3 is CASSQDLVTGENIQYF. The DNA of the CDR3 is TGCGCCAGCAGCCAAGATCTCGTCACAGGGGAAAACATTCAGTACTTC.

By share of the sample, this clonotype is medium-sized (0.01 to 0.1%). The chain recombines TRBV6-1 with TRBJ2-2; 10 bases are a match to TRBD1. Germline CDR1 reads MNHNS; CDR2 reads SASEGT. J lost 5 bases, V lost 3 bases, and 9 bases had no gene match. The CDR3 extends over 17 amino acids. The CDR3 DNA reads as TGTGCCAGCAGTGACCGGGACAGGGGAGGTTGGACCGGGGAGCTGTTTTTT. It yields the protein CASSDRDRGGWTGELFF.

CDR3 nucleotides: TGCAGTTCGGGGGGGGCCCTCGGAGATGAGCAGTTCTTC. It encodes CSSGGALGDEQFF. The chain combines TRBV20-1 with TRBJ2-1, with 8 bases that match TRBD2. The CDR3 contains 13 residues. Germline V CDR1 and CDR2: DFQATT, SNEGSKA (reference sequence). Losses at the gene ends were 8 bases for V and 8 bases for J; bases not matched to a gene: 11.

The V and J genes are TRBV11-2 and TRBJ2-3; the match to TRBD2 covers 8 bases. Losses at the gene ends were 1 base for V and 7 bases for J; bases not matched to a gene: 4. The V gene's germline CDR1 is SGHAT and CDR2 FQNNGV. This CDR3 comprises 14 residues. The CDR3 bases are TGTGCCAGCAGCTTAGGGAGCGGGGGAAATACGCAGTATTTT. Translating it yields CASSLGSGGNTQYF.

This clonotype appeared a single time. The V call is TRBV9, the J call TRBJ2-5; D is ambiguous. The CDR3 consists of 9 residues. Germline CDR1 SGDLS, CDR2 YYNGEE. V was trimmed by 9 bases and J by 5 bases, leaving 5 bases between them. DNA of the CDR3: TGTGCCAACACGGAGACCCAGTACTTC. This encodes CANTETQYF.

The genes are TRBV5-8 and TRBJ1-1; a possible D gene is TRBD1 (6 bases). With 2 bases removed from V and 6 bases from J, the gap between germline ends came to 11 bases. Per the germline V gene, CDR1 is SGHTS and CDR2 is YDEGEE. This CDR3 is built from 13 residues. The DNA for the CDR3 is TGTGCCAGCAGCTTCCGGGACAACGCTGAAGCTTTCTTT. Translation: CASSFRDNAEAFF.

This clonotype was detected a few times. The chain employs TRBV19 and TRBJ2-7; possibly TRBD2 for D (6 bases). Germline V gene data show CDR1 as LNHDA and CDR2 as SQIVND (reference sequence). The length of the CDR3 is 16 residues. The V end lost 5 bases, the J end lost 2 bases, and 19 bases lay between the germline ends. The CDR3 DNA sequence: TGTGCCAGTAGTTCCTCGGGGCGGAGGGGAGCCTACGAGCAGTACTTC. As protein: CASSSSGRRGAYEQYF. The whole variable domain, filled in from reference TRBV19 and TRBJ2-7, reads DGGITQSPKYLFRKEGQNVTLSCEQNLNHDAMYWYRQDPGQGLRLIYYSQIVNDFQKGDIAEGYSVSREKKESFPLTVTSAQKNPTAFYLCASSSSGRRGAYEQYFGPGTRLTVT.

CDR3 nucleotides: TGCGCCAGCAGCATTGTTTGGGAGAACACTGAAGCTTTCTTT. Translation: CASSIVWENTEAFF. This chain joins TRBV5-1 and TRBJ1-1; D is ambiguous. V was clipped by 4 bases and J by 1 base, with 11 bases between them. This CDR3 has 14 amino acids. Germline loops: CDR1 SGHRS, CDR2 YFSETQ.

The V call is TRBV20-1, the J call TRBJ1-2, with 8 bases aligning to TRBD1. The CDR3 runs 12 residues. V lost 6 bases and J lost 8; bases outside the gene matches: 8. Per germline, CDR1 DFQATT and CDR2 SNEGSKA (reference sequence). CDR3 residues: CSAPRGTGGYTF. The CDR3 bases are TGCAGTGCCCCACGCGGGACAGGCGGCTACACCTTC.

This clonotype counts as large. The chain couples TRBV27 to TRBJ2-3, with TRBD2 identical over 8 bases. After removal of 7 bases from V and 8 bases from J, the junction contained 5 bases not matched to a gene. CDR3 length: 12 amino acids. Germline assignment: CDR1 MNHEY and CDR2 SMNVEV (reference sequence). The CDR3 coding sequence is TGTGCCAGCAATCTCCGGGGGGGTACGCAGTATTTT. This sequence encodes CASNLRGGTQYF.

This clonotype has more than one count but fewer than ten. This chain uses TRBV2 with TRBJ2-7; 8 bases are a match to TRBD1. V shed 6 bases and J 0 bases; nucleotides not matched to a gene: 4. Germline CDR1 and CDR2: SNHLY and FYNNEI. The CDR3 has 14 residues. This CDR3 reads CASRVGQVSYEQYF. In nucleotides, the CDR3 is TGTGCCAGCAGGGTGGGACAGGTCTCCTACGAGCAGTACTTC.